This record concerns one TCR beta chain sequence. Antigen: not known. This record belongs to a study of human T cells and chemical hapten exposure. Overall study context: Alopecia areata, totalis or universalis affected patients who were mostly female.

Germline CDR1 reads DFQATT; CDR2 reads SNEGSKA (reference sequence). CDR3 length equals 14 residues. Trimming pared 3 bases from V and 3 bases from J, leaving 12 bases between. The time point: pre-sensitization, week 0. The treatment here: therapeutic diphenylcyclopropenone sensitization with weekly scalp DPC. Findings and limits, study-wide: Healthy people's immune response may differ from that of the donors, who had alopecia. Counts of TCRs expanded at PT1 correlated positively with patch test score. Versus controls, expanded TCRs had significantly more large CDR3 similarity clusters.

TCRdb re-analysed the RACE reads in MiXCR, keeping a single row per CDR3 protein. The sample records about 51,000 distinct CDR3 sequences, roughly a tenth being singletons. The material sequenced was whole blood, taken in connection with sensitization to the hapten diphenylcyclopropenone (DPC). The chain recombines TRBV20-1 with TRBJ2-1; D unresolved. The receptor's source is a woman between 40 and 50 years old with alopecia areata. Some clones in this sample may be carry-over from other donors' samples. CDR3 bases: TGCAGTGCTAGTGGTCAGCTAGTCTACAATGAGCAGTTCTTC. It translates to CSASGQLVYNEQFF.